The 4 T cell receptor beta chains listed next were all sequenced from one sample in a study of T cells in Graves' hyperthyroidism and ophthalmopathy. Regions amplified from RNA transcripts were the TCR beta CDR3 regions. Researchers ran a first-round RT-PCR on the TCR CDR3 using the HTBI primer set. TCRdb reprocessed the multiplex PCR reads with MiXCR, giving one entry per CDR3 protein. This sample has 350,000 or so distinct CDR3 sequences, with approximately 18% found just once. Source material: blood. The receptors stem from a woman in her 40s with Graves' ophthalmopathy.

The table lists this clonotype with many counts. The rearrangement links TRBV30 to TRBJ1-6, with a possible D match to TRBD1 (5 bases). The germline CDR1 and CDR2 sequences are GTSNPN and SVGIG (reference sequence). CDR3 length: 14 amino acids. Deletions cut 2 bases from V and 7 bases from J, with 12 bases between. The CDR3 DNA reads TGTGCCTGGAGTAGTGGGACCGAGAATTCACCCCTCCACTTT. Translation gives CAWSSGTENSPLHF.

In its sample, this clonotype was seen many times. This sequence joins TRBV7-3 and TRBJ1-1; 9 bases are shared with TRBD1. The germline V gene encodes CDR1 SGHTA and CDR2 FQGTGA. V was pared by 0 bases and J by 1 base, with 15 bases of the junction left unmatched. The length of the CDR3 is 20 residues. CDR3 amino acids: CASSLTLSLTGGDPNTEAFF. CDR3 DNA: TGTGCCAGCAGCTTAACTTTATCGTTGACAGGGGGAGACCCGAACACTGAAGCTTTCTTT.

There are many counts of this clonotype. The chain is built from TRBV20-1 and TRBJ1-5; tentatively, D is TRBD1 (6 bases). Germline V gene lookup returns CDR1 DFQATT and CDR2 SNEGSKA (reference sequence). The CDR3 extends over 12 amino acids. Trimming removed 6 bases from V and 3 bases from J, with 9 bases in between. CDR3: CSAGQPNQPQHF. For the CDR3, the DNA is TGCAGTGCCGGACAGCCCAATCAGCCCCAGCATTTT.

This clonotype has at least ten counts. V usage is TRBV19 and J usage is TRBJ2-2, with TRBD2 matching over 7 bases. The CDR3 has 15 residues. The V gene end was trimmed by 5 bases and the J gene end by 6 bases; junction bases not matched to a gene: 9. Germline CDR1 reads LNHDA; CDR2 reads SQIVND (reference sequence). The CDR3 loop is CASSRVAGSSGELFF. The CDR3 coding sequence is TGTGCCAGTAGTCGCGTAGCGGGTAGTTCCGGGGAGCTGTTTTTT.